One and the same sample provided the 26 T cell receptor beta chains below, sequenced in a study of blood T cell repertoires in COVID-19. The protocol was immunoSEQ multiplex PCR, while the TCRdb copy is restricted to in-frame clones and leaves out a portion. The top ten hold about 3.5% of the sample, which has tens of thousands of clones, 85% to 90% seen once. The sample comprised peripheral blood. The receptor set was obtained from a man aged 50-59 years with active COVID-19.

The chain is built from TRBV5-1 and TRBJ2-7; TRBD2 matches at 8 bases. CDR1 is SGHRS and CDR2 is YFSETQ in the germline V gene. Unmatched junction bases numbered 13, after V lost 4 bases and J lost 7 bases. This CDR3 region has 15 residues. CDR3 in amino acids: CASSPGGGPPEEQYF. DNA for the CDR3: TGCGCCAGCAGCCCGGGGGGGGGCCCCCCGGAAGAGCAGTACTTC. The entire variable domain, with the rest obtained from reference TRBV5-1 and TRBJ2-7, is as follows: KAGVTQTPRYLIKTRGQQVTLSCSPISGHRSVSWYQQTPGQGLQFLFEYFSETQRNKGNFPGRFSGRQFSNSRSEMNVSTLELGDSALYLCASSPGGGPPEEQYFGPGTRLTVT.

A single count supports this clone. This chain joins TRBV30 and TRBJ1-2, with D possibly TRBD1 on 6 matching bases. The CDR3 runs to 15 residues. Germline V lookup: CDR1 GTSNPN, CDR2 SVGIG (reference sequence). The germline V and J ends were trimmed by 2 bases and 5 bases, with 18 bases remaining between them. The CDR3 DNA sequence: TGTGCCTGGAGTTCCCGGACAGTCCCTGGGTATGGCTACACCTTC. It yields the protein CAWSSRTVPGYGYTF.

The chain joins TRBV27 to TRBJ2-1, with 7 bases matching TRBD2. V shed 5 bases and J 6 bases; nucleotides not matched to a gene: 13. Germline V gives CDR1 MNHEY, CDR2 SMNVEV (reference sequence). The CDR3 consists of 16 residues. The CDR3 here is CASSPYPSSGFNEQFF. CDR3 DNA sequence: TGTGCCAGCAGTCCATATCCCAGTAGCGGGTTCAATGAGCAGTTCTTC.

V usage is TRBV6-5 and J usage is TRBJ2-1; D may be TRBD2 (6 bases). The germline gives CDR1 MNHEY, CDR2 SVGAGI. The ends were cut back, 7 bases at V and 1 base at J, with 14 bases in the middle. The CDR3 covers 15 residues. Written as DNA, the CDR3 is TGTGCCAGCATCCCGGAGGGGAGGTCCTACAATGAGCAGTTCTTC. Encoded protein: CASIPEGRSYNEQFF.

This clone was counted a single time. The CDR3 loop reads CASSPGQGVAQYF. The DNA of the CDR3 is TGCGCCAGCAGCCCGGGACAAGGAGTAGCCCAGTACTTC. V and J are TRBV5-1 and TRBJ2-5; D perhaps matches TRBD1 (6 bases). The CDR3 totals 13 residues. In germline, CDR1 is SGHRS, CDR2 YFSETQ. The V gene lost 4 bases and the J gene lost 9 bases, with 16 bases spanning the gap. The entire variable domain, with the rest obtained from reference TRBV5-1 and TRBJ2-5, is as follows: KAGVTQTPRYLIKTRGQQVTLSCSPISGHRSVSWYQQTPGQGLQFLFEYFSETQRNKGNFPGRFSGRQFSNSRSEMNVSTLELGDSALYLCASSPGQGVAQYFGPGTRLLVL.

The genes are TRBV2 and TRBJ2-7; D possibly corresponds to TRBD2 (5 bases). Trimming stripped 6 bases from V and 2 bases from J, with 11 bases between. Germline V gives CDR1 SNHLY, CDR2 FYNNEI. The CDR3 spans 13 residues. The CDR3 DNA reads as TGTGCCAGCAGCACTAGATTGACCTACGAGCAGTACTTC. This sequence encodes CASSTRLTYEQYF.

This chain joins TRBV27 and TRBJ2-7; 11 nucleotides agree with TRBD1. Germline values: CDR1 MNHEY, CDR2 SMNVEV (reference sequence). The CDR3 has 15 amino acids. The V gene end was trimmed by 5 bases and the J gene end by 2 bases; junction bases not matched to a gene: 5. The CDR3 loop reads CASSRRTGGPYEQYF. The CDR3 region has the DNA TGTGCCAGCAGTCGCCGGACAGGGGGCCCCTACGAGCAGTACTTC.

In this sample, this clone turned up a few times. This chain links TRBV19 with TRBJ2-2; D unresolved. This CDR3 spans 13 amino acids. CDR1 and CDR2 from the germline V gene are LNHDA and SQIVND (reference sequence). The V end lost 8 bases, the J end lost 6 bases, and 13 bases lay between the germline ends. The CDR3 spells CASQELDSGELFF. In nucleotides, the CDR3 is TGTGCCAGTCAGGAACTCGATTCCGGGGAGCTGTTTTTT.

The chain recombines TRBV5-8 with TRBJ2-1; maybe TRBD2 (6 bases). Germline values: CDR1 SGHTS, CDR2 YDEGEE. CDR3 length: 16 residues. Trimming stripped 4 bases from V and 2 bases from J, with 16 bases between. The chain's CDR3 is CASSPWARGTYNEQFF. For the CDR3, the DNA is TGTGCCAGCAGCCCATGGGCCCGGGGGACCTACAATGAGCAGTTCTTC.

This CDR3 is CAWRDFDHEQFF. The CDR3 coding sequence is TGTGCCTGGAGGGACTTTGACCATGAGCAGTTCTTC. The rearrangement uses TRBV30 and TRBJ2-1; D is perhaps TRBD2 (5 bases). Germline V lookup: CDR1 GTSNPN, CDR2 SVGIG (reference sequence). Trimming stripped 3 bases from V and 8 bases from J, with 11 bases between. This CDR3 has 12 residues.

This clone appeared a few times. The rearrangement joins TRBV9 to TRBJ1-6, with TRBD1 identical over 11 bases. V shed 3 bases and J 7 bases; nucleotides not matched to a gene: 6. Looked up from germline, CDR1 is SGDLS and CDR2 is YYNGEE. This CDR3 contains 16 residues. The CDR3 protein is CASSARTGGANSPLHF. CDR3 in DNA: TGTGCCAGCAGCGCCCGGACAGGGGGCGCGAATTCACCCCTCCACTTT.

This chain links TRBV12-3 or TRBV12-4 with TRBJ1-1, with TRBD1 matching over 8 bases. V lost 7 bases and J lost 10; bases outside the gene matches: 5. There are 11 residues in the CDR3. For the CDR3, the DNA is TGTGCCAGCACTCAGGGGGCGCGAGCTTTCTTT. This sequence encodes CASTQGARAFF.

The table lists this clone with a few counts. The V gene is TRBV6-5, the J gene TRBJ2-4, with a weak D call TRBD1 (6 bases). The V gene lost 6 bases and the J gene lost 7 bases, with 13 bases spanning the gap. The CDR3 has 13 amino acids. In germline, CDR1 is MNHEY, CDR2 SVGAGI. Here the CDR3 reads CASRFGQGNIQYF. The CDR3 nucleotides are TGTGCCAGCAGATTCGGTCAGGGGAACATTCAGTACTTC.

This clone was seen a handful of times. This rearrangement joins TRBV7-9 to TRBJ2-3, with 10 bases lining up with TRBD1. This CDR3 region has 17 residues. CDR1 is SEHNR and CDR2 is FQNEAQ in the germline V gene (reference sequence). V lost 6 bases and J lost 6; bases outside the gene matches: 15. As DNA, the CDR3 is TGTGCCAGCAGTCCCCGGGGGGGGACAGGGGCCGGCGATACGCAGTATTTT. Amino acid sequence: CASSPRGGTGAGDTQYF.

CDR3 sequence (DNA): TGTGCCAGCTCACCACCGGGACAGGGGTATGGCTACACCTTC. It translates to CASSPPGQGYGYTF. J is TRBJ1-2 and V is TRBV18; 10 bases fit TRBD1. This CDR3 has 14 amino acids. J gave up 5 bases and V 0 bases, and 0 bases lay outside the gene matches. CDR1 is KGHSH, CDR2 LQKENI, per germline.

The rearrangement joins TRBV9 to TRBJ2-3, with TRBD1 identical over 8 bases. V shed 4 bases and J 2 bases; nucleotides not matched to a gene: 9. The CDR3 runs 16 residues. The germline V gene has CDR1 SGDLS and CDR2 YYNGEE. Here the CDR3 reads CASSQQGEIFTDTQYF. The CDR3 DNA reads TGTGCCAGCAGCCAACAGGGGGAGATATTCACAGATACGCAGTATTTT.

The J gene is TRBJ2-1, the V gene TRBV11-3; TRBD1 matches 7 bases. Germline V gene lookup returns CDR1 SGHNT and CDR2 YENEEA. CDR3 size: 13 residues. The V and J ends lost 5 bases and 9 bases, in that order; junction bases with no gene match: 7. The CDR3 coding sequence is TGTGCCAGCAGCCTTACAGGGGTGGCTGAGCAGTTCTTC. Translated: CASSLTGVAEQFF.

V gene TRBV9 combines with J gene TRBJ2-1; a possible D gene is TRBD2 (6 bases). The CDR3 length is 15 residues. Deletions cut 4 bases from V and 8 bases from J, with 19 bases between. The germline V gene has CDR1 SGDLS and CDR2 YYNGEE. The CDR3 spells CASSPAGGLYDEQFF. The CDR3 DNA reads TGTGCCAGCAGCCCCGCCGGGGGACTTTACGATGAGCAGTTCTTC. The complete variable domain, with remaining parts taken from reference TRBV9 and TRBJ2-1, reads DSGVTQTPKHLITATGQRVTLRCSPRSGDLSVYWYQQSLDQGLQFLIQYYNGEERAKGNILERFSAQQFPDLHSELNLSSLELGDSALYFCASSPAGGLYDEQFFGPGTRLTVL.

J is TRBJ2-3 and V is TRBV28, with 9 positions matching TRBD1. J was trimmed by 4 bases and V by 2 bases; bases with no gene match: 4. Germline assignment: CDR1 MDHEN and CDR2 SYDVKM. The CDR3 contains 15 residues. CDR3 DNA: TGTGCCAGCAGTTTAGGGGGACAGGGCGCAGATACGCAGTATTTT. Amino acids: CASSLGGQGADTQYF.

The V and J genes are TRBV5-1 and TRBJ2-7, with 8 bases that match TRBD1. Losses at the gene ends were 4 bases for V and 7 bases for J; bases not matched to a gene: 13. Per germline, CDR1 SGHRS and CDR2 YFSETQ. The CDR3 has 15 amino acids. The CDR3 DNA reads TGCGCCAGCAGCCCTGAGACAGGGGAGATAGGGGAGCAGTACTTC. Translating gives CASSPETGEIGEQYF.

A word on this clone: A read error may produce the germline difference seen at one junction end. The chain has TRBV7-7 and TRBJ2-7, with a tentative D call TRBD1 (5 bases). CDR1 SSHAT and CDR2 FNYEAQ come from the germline V gene (reference sequence). This CDR3 is 15 amino acids long. The CDR3 loop reads CASSLGVDTNYEQYF. In DNA form, the CDR3 reads TGTGCTAGCAGCTTAGGGGTGGACACTAACTACGAGCAGTACTTC. The whole variable domain, filled in from reference TRBV7-7 and TRBJ2-7, reads GAGVSQSPRYKVTKRGQDVTLRCDPISSHATLYWYQQALGQGPEFLTYFNYEAQPDKSGLPSDRFSAERPEGSISTLTIQRTEQRDSAMYRCASSLGVDTNYEQYFGPGTRLTVT.

This clone was picked up a small number of times. The gene calls are TRBV5-1 and TRBJ1-2, with D perhaps TRBD1 (6 bases). Germline lookup yields CDR1 SGHRS and CDR2 YFSETQ. The CDR3 runs 13 residues. V lost 0 bases to trimming and J lost 8 bases, with 11 bases between them. The DNA of the CDR3 is TGCGCCAGCAGCTTGGCCGTGACAGGCGGCTACACCTTC. This codes for CASSLAVTGGYTF. Filled out from reference TRBV5-1 and TRBJ1-2, the complete variable domain reads KAGVTQTPRYLIKTRGQQVTLSCSPISGHRSVSWYQQTPGQGLQFLFEYFSETQRNKGNFPGRFSGRQFSNSRSEMNVSTLELGDSALYLCASSLAVTGGYTFGSGTRLTVV.

The rearrangement links TRBV13 to TRBJ1-1, with D hard to call. Trimming took 4 bases from V and 1 from J, leaving 10 bases between them. Germline values: CDR1 PRHDT, CDR2 FYEKMQ (reference sequence). This CDR3 contains 14 residues. The CDR3 bases are TGTGCCAGCAGCTCCGGCCTAGGGAACACTGAAGCTTTCTTT. As protein: CASSSGLGNTEAFF.

V usage is TRBV19 and J usage is TRBJ1-5; 8 bases map to TRBD1. The germline CDR1 and CDR2 sequences are LNHDA and SQIVND (reference sequence). The V and J ends lost 6 bases and 5 bases, in that order; junction bases with no gene match: 6. The CDR3 totals 14 residues. The CDR3 region has the DNA TGTGCCAGTAGCCCTAGGACAGGGTATCAGCCCCAGCATTTT. Translation gives CASSPRTGYQPQHF.

This chain joins TRBV20-1 and TRBJ1-2; weak D call: TRBD1 (6 bases). The ends were cut back, 4 bases at V and 7 bases at J, with 10 bases in the middle. The CDR3 is 11 amino acids. CDR1 is DFQATT and CDR2 is SNEGSKA in the germline V gene (reference sequence). The CDR3 reads CSANRDAGYTF. The CDR3 bases are TGCAGTGCTAACAGGGACGCTGGCTACACCTTC.

This chain links TRBV10-3 with TRBJ2-3, with a weak D call TRBD1 (6 bases). Germline V gene lookup returns CDR1 ENHRY and CDR2 SYGVKD. Between the trimmed V and J ends, which lost 6 bases and 0 bases, there was a span of 10 bases. This CDR3 comprises 14 residues. The CDR3: CAIRRTASTDTQYF. The DNA for the CDR3 is TGTGCCATCAGACGGACAGCTAGCACAGATACGCAGTATTTT.